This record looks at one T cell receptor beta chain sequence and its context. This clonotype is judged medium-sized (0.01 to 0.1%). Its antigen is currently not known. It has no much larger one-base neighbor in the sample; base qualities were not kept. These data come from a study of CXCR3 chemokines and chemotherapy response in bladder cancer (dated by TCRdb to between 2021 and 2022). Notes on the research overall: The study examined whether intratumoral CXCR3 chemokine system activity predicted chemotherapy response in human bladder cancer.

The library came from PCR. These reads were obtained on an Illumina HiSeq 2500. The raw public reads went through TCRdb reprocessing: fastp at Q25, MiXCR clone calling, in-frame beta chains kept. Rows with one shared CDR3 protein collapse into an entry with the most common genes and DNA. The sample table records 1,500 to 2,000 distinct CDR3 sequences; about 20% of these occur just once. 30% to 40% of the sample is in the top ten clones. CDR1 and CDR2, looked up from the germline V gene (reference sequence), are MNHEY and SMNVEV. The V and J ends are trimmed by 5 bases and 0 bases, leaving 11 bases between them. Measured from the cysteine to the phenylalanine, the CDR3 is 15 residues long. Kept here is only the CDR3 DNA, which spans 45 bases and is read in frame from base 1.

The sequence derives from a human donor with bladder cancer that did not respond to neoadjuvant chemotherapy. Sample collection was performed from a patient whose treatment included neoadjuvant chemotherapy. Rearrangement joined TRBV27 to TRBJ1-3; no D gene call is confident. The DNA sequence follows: TGTGCCAGCAGTAGGACCCCGTCCTCTGGAAACACCATATATTTT. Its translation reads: CASSRTPSSGNTIYF.